Ten or more counts support the clone carrying this T cell receptor (beta chain). What it recognizes is unknown. The sorting of PBMCs gave CD4+ and CD8+ T cells. The entry originates in a study of CD8+ T cells in alopecia areata. cDNA prepared by RNA extraction and subsequent reverse transcription served as the template for sequencing. Using immunoSEQ multiplex PCR, the repertoire was profiled, and TCRdb retains in-frame clones only, with some absent. The sample holds about 150,000 clones; 50% to 60% are singletons and the top ten take around 4.8%. Findings of the study overall: Compared with normal scalp, lesional scalp had higher clonality and more expanded CD8+ clones. Patients showed less clear TCR sequence sharing than mice, possibly partly because of HLA diversity.

V gave up 0 bases and J gave up 5 bases, with 16 bases separating them. This CDR3 has 17 residues. The germline V gene encodes CDR1 SNHLY and CDR2 FYNNEI. The source is a human donor in good health. The sequenced sample was CD4+ T cells sorted from blood. V gene TRBV2 combines with J gene TRBJ2-2; D might be TRBD1 (6 bases). DNA of the CDR3: TGTGCCAGCAGTGAAGCGCTTCGTGTTCAGGGGACCGGGGAGCTGTTTTTT. Translation gives CASSEALRVQGTGELFF.